Reported below is one TCR beta chain. Its recognized antigen is unknown. The input lacks base qualities; no much larger clone sits a single base away. The 40 or so donors, aged roughly 6 to 90 years, were systemically healthy Caucasian individuals from Russia. About 10 milliliters of peripheral blood were collected from each donor into EDTA-treated Vacutainer tubes. PBMCs were isolated by Ficoll-Paque density-gradient centrifugation, with at least 6.5 million obtained per sample. Total RNA was extracted from PBMCs with Trizol reagent, with at least 5.5 micrograms obtained per sample. For every donor, flow cytometry on a PBMC aliquot measured the percentage of naive CD45RAhigh/CD27high T cells. The data stem from a study of blood T cells in healthy people across ages (dated by TCRdb to between 2015 and 2016). In terms of the full investigation: Template switching captured roughly one uniquely barcoded TCR beta cDNA molecule per two T cells in model experiments. The study measured age-related changes in TCR beta repertoire diversity using deep sequencing normalized with unique cDNA molecular identifiers. Four age groups were formed from the donors: young (average 16 years), middle-aged (around 41), aged (about 62) and long-lived (about 80). The study analyzed two additional independent replicas of 1 million unique cDNA reads from the same blood draw for two donors, one aged 18 to 29 and one aged 80 or older.

Receptor libraries were prepared by 5' RACE. Reads for this sample came from an Illumina HiSeq 2500. A second PCR of roughly 7 to 12 cycles was run with a J-beta primer mix and a sample-barcoded 5' primer. Each TCR beta cDNA molecule received a unique molecular identifier from a template-switch 5' adaptor carrying 12 random nucleotides. At least 3 million CDR3-containing paired-end reads were obtained from each sample. First-strand cDNA synthesis was performed from all RNA using the Mint cDNA synthesis kit, with priming by a TRBC-specific oligonucleotide. Following uracil-DNA glycosylase treatment, all cDNA underwent a first 18-cycle PCR with the universal primers M1SS and BC2_uni_R. On the authors' methods: For normalization, 1 million high-quality reads were randomly selected from each sample, with every read carrying a distinct molecular identifier. Reads with shared molecular identifiers were discarded instead of being binned into consensus sequences. MiTCR, with a Q25 quality threshold and the strictest error-elimination algorithm, was used for CDR3 identification, clonotype clustering and error correction. A nonparametric unseen species model using Euler transformation provided a lower-bound estimate of total TCR beta diversity. Starting from the raw public reads, TCRdb applied fastp trimming at Q25, assembled clones with MiXCR and retained in-frame beta chains. CDR3 protein sequences are deduplicated, and each keeps its most common genes and DNA. These V and J calls derive from TCRdb rather than the authors' analysis. The sample includes 800,000 to 950,000 distinct CDR3 sequences, with under 35% observed a single time. The ten largest clones represent about a tenth of the sample.

The paper as a whole reports these results and caveats: Because the CMV infection status of the donors was unknown, age-related changes in expanded clonotypes may potentially have been confounded. Because profiling used bulk unsorted PBMCs, naive and antigen-experienced compartments could not be compared conclusively. As age increased, observed TCR beta diversity per million T cells dropped in a roughly linear way, and a significant reduction was already evident by age 40. A strong correlation was found between observed TCR beta diversity and the percentage of naive T cells measured by flow cytometry. Compared with the aged group, more naive CD4+ T cells, fewer expanded clones and increased TCR diversity were shown by the long-lived group, suggesting age selection. Total diversity estimates from one million sequenced T cells were considered lower bounds and underestimates.

The same data also contributed to another study, on T cells of mothers and their children. The second paper further reports: The donors were nine systemically healthy Caucasian individuals, made up of three mothers and their six children. cDNA synthesis consumed the entire amount of extracted RNA, loaded at approximately 1.6 ug RNA in each 15 ul reaction. Sample barcodes and 2-4 random nucleotides were added via the M1S primer in the second PCR. More than 8.5 million TCR beta CDR3 reads were obtained from each mother, and 2.5 million to 3 million reads were obtained from each child. Thymic selection similarly shapes TCR recombination output in related and unrelated pairs, with minor effect from inherited differences. Normalized repertoire overlap was always slightly but never significantly higher in related than unrelated mother-child pairs. No persistent microchimeric T cell clones were detected, at a sensitivity of roughly 96 clones per million clonotypes. The study used deep NGS to compare TCR beta repertoires of mothers and children, seeking features distinguishing related mother-child pairs from unrelated individuals. On average, the children were approximately 11 +/- 4 years old, while the mothers were approximately 40 +/- 4 years old. After adapters were ligated using NEBNext reagents, the libraries underwent 100+100 nt paired-end sequencing on an Illumina HiSeq 2000. To prevent cross-contamination, the mother and child libraries were prepared one month apart and sequenced in separate runs. Between about 500,000 and 2,100,000 distinct TCR beta clonotypes were identified per donor. Naive TCR beta clonotypes were estimated from low-frequency clonotypes matched to each donor's FACS-determined naive share, without sorting.

The sample comprised blood. This TCR was recovered from a woman aged 40-49 years in good health.

The nucleotide sequence reads TGCAGCGTTATAGCACAGGGGACGATGAACACTGAAGCTTTCTTT. Translated, it gives CSVIAQGTMNTEAFF. Recombination connected TRBV29-1 to TRBJ1-1; TRBD1 matches 7 bases in the middle. In the germline V gene, CDR1 corresponds to SQVTM and CDR2 to ANQGSEA. The germline V and J ends show losses of 5 bases and 0 bases respectively, and no gene match explains 9 bases of the junction. The CDR3 measures 15 amino acids from cysteine to phenylalanine. The entry retains the CDR3 DNA only, 45 bases that are in frame from base 1. With the portions outside the CDR3 filled from the reference TRBV29-1 and TRBJ1-1 genes, the complete variable region becomes SAVISQKPSRDICQRGTSLTIQCQVDSQVTMMFWYRQQPGQSLTLIATANQGSEATYESGFVIDKFPISRPNLTFSTLTVSNMSPEDSSIYLCSVIAQGTMNTEAFFGQGTRLTVV.